Listed here are 29 T cell receptor beta chains from one sample, sequenced in a study of blood T cell repertoires in COVID-19. TCRdb keeps only in-frame clones here, not all; method: immunoSEQ multiplex PCR. This table holds fewer than 85,000 clones, 75% to 90% found once. Sample: peripheral blood. Receptors originate from a man aged 80 or over with acute or convalescent COVID-19.

The CDR3 protein is CASSEARGRGETQYF. CDR3 DNA sequence: TGTGCCAGCAGTGAAGCTAGGGGGCGCGGCGAGACCCAGTACTTC. This chain links TRBV2 with TRBJ2-5; 7 positions match TRBD1. Germline V gene sequence: CDR1 SNHLY, CDR2 FYNNEI. With V trimmed by 0 bases and J by 5 bases, 6 bases remained unmatched. CDR3 size: 15 residues.

V and J are TRBV12-5 and TRBJ2-6; TRBD2 aligns across 7 bases. The trim removed 7 bases at V and 5 bases at J, leaving 11 bases unmatched. The CDR3 length is 16 residues. CDR1 is LGHNT and CDR2 is FRNRAP in the germline V gene. CDR3 sequence reads: CASVGGGPGWANVLTF. The CDR3 region has the DNA TGTGCTAGTGTTGGGGGGGGACCGGGCTGGGCCAACGTCCTGACTTTC.

The sample holds one count of this clone. The chain carries TRBV14 and TRBJ2-3; D is undetermined. Trimming left V 4 bases short and J 4 bases short, with 9 bases between. This CDR3 has 13 residues. From germline, CDR1 is SGHDN and CDR2 FVKESK. CDR3 loop: CASSPEPADTQYF. In DNA, the CDR3 is TGTGCCAGCAGCCCAGAACCAGCAGATACGCAGTATTTT.

For the CDR3, the DNA is TGTGCCAGCAGCTTATTGACAGGGAATACCTACGAGCAGTACTTC. Translation: CASSLLTGNTYEQYF. The rearrangement links TRBV7-2 to TRBJ2-7; 7 nucleotides line up with TRBD1. Germline-derived CDR1 and CDR2 are SGHTA and FQGNSA. J gave up 2 bases and V 2 bases, and 6 bases lay outside the gene matches. CDR3 length: 15 residues. The variable domain in full, completed from reference TRBV7-2 and TRBJ2-7, reads GAGVSQSPSNKVTEKGKDVELRCDPISGHTALYWYRQSLGQGLEFLIYFQGNSAPDKSGLPSDRFSAERTGGSVSTLTIQRTQQEDSAVYLCASSLLTGNTYEQYFGPGTRLTVT.

The rearrangement uses TRBV7-2 and TRBJ1-1; TRBD1 is a possible D gene (5 bases). Trimming removed 5 bases at V and 4 bases at J, with 11 bases between. CDR1 SGHTA and CDR2 FQGNSA come from the germline V gene. This CDR3 has 13 amino acids. CDR3 amino acids: CASSPGQVTEAFF. In DNA form, the CDR3 reads TGTGCCAGCAGCCCTGGACAAGTCACTGAAGCTTTCTTT. The whole variable domain, filled in from reference TRBV7-2 and TRBJ1-1, reads GAGVSQSPSNKVTEKGKDVELRCDPISGHTALYWYRQSLGQGLEFLIYFQGNSAPDKSGLPSDRFSAERTGGSVSTLTIQRTQQEDSAVYLCASSPGQVTEAFFGQGTRLTVV.

The gene calls are TRBV7-2 and TRBJ2-5; D might be TRBD2 (6 bases). Trimming took 5 bases from V and 5 from J, leaving 15 bases between them. The CDR3 length is 14 residues. From germline, CDR1 is SGHTA and CDR2 FQGNSA. The CDR3 is CASSPLADVETQYF. CDR3 DNA sequence: TGTGCCAGCAGCCCTTTAGCGGACGTCGAGACCCAGTACTTC.

The chain couples TRBV29-1 to TRBJ1-1, with 7 positions matching TRBD1. V shed 7 bases and J 4 bases; nucleotides not matched to a gene: 9. CDR1 and CDR2 (germline): SQVTM, ANQGSEA. The CDR3 loop spans 13 amino acids. As DNA, the CDR3 is TGCAGCGCTACAGGGGTGGGTGGCACTGAAGCTTTCTTT. Its translation is CSATGVGGTEAFF.

CDR3 protein: CASSARTSGGSHTQYF. The DNA of the CDR3 is TGTGCCAGCAGCGCCCGGACTAGCGGGGGGTCCCATACGCAGTATTTT. The gene calls are TRBV9 and TRBJ2-3, with 14 bases matching TRBD2. CDR1 is SGDLS and CDR2 is YYNGEE in the germline V gene. There are 16 residues in the CDR3. V lost 3 bases and J lost 7; bases outside the gene matches: 7.

This chain uses TRBV7-3 with TRBJ2-5, with TRBD2 identical over 8 bases. The CDR3 is 15 residues long. Unmatched junction bases numbered 10, after V lost 5 bases and J lost 5 bases. The germline V gene has CDR1 SGHTA and CDR2 FQGTGA. CDR3 loop: CASSLAGGARETQYF. The CDR3 DNA is TGTGCCAGCAGCCTAGCCGGGGGGGCCAGGGAGACCCAGTACTTC.

The chain carries TRBV7-2 and TRBJ1-3; 9 bases fit TRBD1. This CDR3 has 17 residues. CDR1 and CDR2 from the germline V gene are SGHTA and FQGNSA. Trimming removed 0 bases from V and 2 bases from J; junction bases left unmatched: 5. This chain's CDR3 is CASSLAPGQGTGNTIYF. As DNA, the CDR3 is TGTGCCAGCAGCTTAGCGCCGGGACAGGGAACTGGAAACACCATATATTTT.

The rearrangement links TRBV5-3 to TRBJ1-1, with 7 bases aligning to TRBD1. TRBV5-3 is an ORF, and what it does is uncertain. The CDR3 consists of 17 residues. V gave up 4 bases and J gave up 1 base; unmatched junction bases: 13. The CDR3: CARSRLKGARGNTEAFF. CDR3 DNA: TGTGCCAGAAGCCGTTTAAAGGGGGCGAGGGGGAACACTGAAGCTTTCTTT.

The chain employs TRBV2 and TRBJ1-5; D is perhaps TRBD1 (5 bases). With 7 bases removed from V and 5 bases from J, the gap between germline ends came to 12 bases. Germline CDR1 is SNHLY and CDR2 is FYNNEI. The CDR3 is 13 residues long. CDR3 region: CASTQGLDQPQHF. DNA for the CDR3: TGTGCCAGCACTCAGGGTTTGGATCAGCCCCAGCATTTT.

The chain employs TRBV28 and TRBJ1-2; D might be TRBD1 (6 bases). The CDR3 loop spans 14 amino acids. V was cut by 6 bases and J by 4 bases, with 15 bases left in between. CDR1 MDHEN and CDR2 SYDVKM come from the germline V gene. The CDR3: CASRTPGHGYGYTF. CDR3 DNA sequence: TGTGCCAGCAGGACACCGGGACACGGCTATGGCTACACCTTC.

The chain uses TRBV5-1 and TRBJ1-3, with 7 nucleotides matching TRBD1. The CDR3 extends over 14 amino acids. Germline CDR1 and CDR2: SGHRS and YFSETQ. With V trimmed by 4 bases and J by 6 bases, 7 bases remained unmatched. CDR3 in amino acids: CASSLGTEQNTIYF. CDR3 nucleotides: TGCGCCAGCAGCCTGGGGACAGAACAAAACACCATATATTTT.

This clone was observed a handful of times. This rearrangement joins TRBV7-2 to TRBJ2-7; TRBD2 matches at 9 bases. The CDR3 has 14 amino acids. Trimming took 6 bases from V and 12 from J; bases not matched to a gene: 15. The germline V gene has CDR1 SGHTA and CDR2 FQGNSA. CDR3 bases: TGTGCCAGCAGGAACGATGGGGTGACTAGCGGTCTGTACTTC. Residues: CASRNDGVTSGLYF.

This rearrangement joins TRBV27 to TRBJ1-4; 10 bases agree with TRBD1. The CDR3 length is 17 residues. The J segment lost 8 bases and the V segment lost 5 bases, leaving 14 bases of the junction unmatched. Germline V CDR1 and CDR2: MNHEY, SMNVEV (reference sequence). The chain's CDR3 is CASSLRDRGDGGEKLFF. CDR3 nucleotides: TGTGCCAGCAGTCTAAGGGACAGGGGTGACGGAGGAGAAAAACTGTTTTTT.

The CDR3 spells CASSQDYVREGSTEAFF. The CDR3 DNA reads as TGCGCCAGCAGCCAAGATTACGTTAGGGAGGGGAGCACTGAAGCTTTCTTT. The V call is TRBV4-1, the J call TRBJ1-1; possible D gene TRBD1, 5 bases. The V and J ends lost 0 bases and 4 bases respectively, with 18 bases between them. Germline V gene lookup returns CDR1 MGHRA and CDR2 YSYEKL. The CDR3 has 17 amino acids.

J is TRBJ2-7 and V is TRBV4-3, with 7 bases fitting TRBD1. This CDR3 region has 17 residues. J was trimmed by 6 bases and V by 0 bases; bases with no gene match: 14. Per the germline V gene, CDR1 is LGHNA and CDR2 is YSLEER. The chain's CDR3 is CASSQDPGQVGLGEQYF. For the CDR3, the DNA is TGCGCCAGCAGCCAAGACCCAGGACAGGTGGGCTTGGGCGAGCAGTACTTC.

This clone was found a few times. V gene TRBV6-2 or TRBV6-3 combines with J gene TRBJ1-2, with D unresolved. This CDR3 is built from 17 residues. Between the trimmed V and J ends, which lost 3 bases and 0 bases, there was a span of 17 bases. Germline loops: CDR1 MNHEY, CDR2 SVGEGT. The CDR3 region is CASSYFTSRTANYGYTF. CDR3 in DNA: TGTGCCAGCAGTTATTTCACCTCTCGGACTGCTAACTATGGCTACACCTTC.

This clone was counted a few times. The chain recombines TRBV4-3 with TRBJ2-2; TRBD1 aligns across 8 bases. Germline V CDR1 and CDR2: LGHNA, YSLEER. J was trimmed by 3 bases and V by 0 bases; bases with no gene match: 9. This CDR3 is 18 amino acids long. For the CDR3, the DNA is TGCGCCAGCAGCCAAGAAAATCCAGGGGGCGCGGACACCGGGGAGCTGTTTTTT. Translated, it gives CASSQENPGGADTGELFF.

The chain is built from TRBV27 and TRBJ1-5; D is perhaps TRBD1 (5 bases). The germline gives CDR1 MNHEY, CDR2 SMNVEV (reference sequence). V was pared by 5 bases and J by 7 bases, with 15 bases between. There are 14 residues in the CDR3. CDR3 region: CASSPGDFAQPQHF. The CDR3 DNA is TGTGCCAGCAGTCCGGGGGACTTCGCCCAGCCCCAGCATTTT.

Turning to this clone: This CDR3 fails to terminate in the conserved phenylalanine or tryptophan, so it likely reflects a read error. No DNA is shown, since the ends of the CDR3 on it are uncertain; the CDR3 is the one TCRdb lists. The V call is TRBV19, the J call TRBJ2-3; the table's D call TRBD2 went unverified against the DNA. Germline V gene lookup returns CDR1 LNHDA and CDR2 SQIVND (reference sequence). The CDR3 is 10 residues long, counting both termini. This chain's CDR3 is CASSIRIAGI.

The sample holds one count of this clone. The chain has TRBV7-9 and TRBJ2-3; TRBD1 aligns across 10 bases. The ends lost 3 bases at V and 4 bases at J; junction bases unmatched: 1. The CDR3 has 14 residues. Germline loops: CDR1 SEHNR, CDR2 FQNEAQ (reference sequence). CDR3 DNA sequence: TGTGCCAGCAGCTTGGGGACAGGGGCAGATACGCAGTATTTT. This sequence encodes CASSLGTGADTQYF. Full variable domain (rest looked up from reference TRBV7-9 and TRBJ2-3): DTGVSQNPRHKITKRGQNVTFRCDPISEHNRLYWYRQTLGQGPEFLTYFQNEAQLEKSRLLSDRFSAERPKGSFSTLEIQRTEQGDSAMYLCASSLGTGADTQYFGPGTRLTVL.

The CDR3 region has the DNA TGCAGCGTTGAAGGGGGGGGTCACAACGAGCAGTACTTC. Its translation: CSVEGGGHNEQYF. V is TRBV29-1 and J is TRBJ2-7; 7 nucleotides line up with TRBD2. Germline loops: CDR1 SQVTM, CDR2 ANQGSEA. Unmatched junction bases numbered 5, after V lost 1 base and J lost 5 bases. The CDR3 has 13 amino acids.

This chain joins TRBV5-1 and TRBJ2-7; 8 bases map to TRBD2. The CDR3 spans 13 residues. V shed 5 bases, J shed 5 bases, and the junction held 6 bases outside the gene matches. The germline V gene encodes CDR1 SGHRS and CDR2 YFSETQ. The CDR3 spells CASRNSGTHEQYF. The CDR3 DNA reads as TGCGCCAGCAGGAATAGCGGGACCCACGAGCAGTACTTC.

The V and J genes are TRBV9 and TRBJ2-3; 7 bases are shared with TRBD1. Germline V gives CDR1 SGDLS, CDR2 YYNGEE. The CDR3 consists of 14 residues. V was clipped by 3 bases and J by 5 bases; unmatched bases: 6. Here the CDR3 DNA reads TGTGCCAGCAGCGCCCCCCAGGGGGTAGATACGCAGTATTTT. It is translated as CASSAPQGVDTQYF.

The J gene is TRBJ1-6, the V gene TRBV25-1; D unresolved. The ends were cut back, 5 bases at V and 8 bases at J, with 13 bases in the middle. Germline CDR1 reads MGHDK; CDR2 reads SYGVNS. There are 14 residues in the CDR3. The DNA for the CDR3 is TGTGCCAGCAGTCTCGGGAGAGATTATTCACCCCTCCACTTT. Its protein product is CASSLGRDYSPLHF.

V usage is TRBV6-5 and J usage is TRBJ1-4, with 10 bases identical to TRBD1. J gave up 3 bases and V 6 bases, and 1 base lay outside the gene matches. Germline V gene data show CDR1 as MNHEY and CDR2 as SVGAGI. The CDR3 is 14 residues long. The CDR3 loop is CASRTGGPNEKLFF. The CDR3 DNA sequence: TGTGCCAGCAGGACAGGGGGCCCTAATGAAAAACTGTTTTTT.

The rearrangement uses TRBV6-5 and TRBJ1-1; 10 nucleotides agree with TRBD1. CDR3 length: 16 residues. Germline CDR1 MNHEY, CDR2 SVGAGI. Germline trimming cut 3 bases from V and 6 bases from J; bases unmatched to any gene: 10. The CDR3 spells CASSYSPGQGVPEAFF. CDR3 DNA: TGTGCCAGCAGTTATTCCCCCGGACAGGGGGTACCTGAAGCTTTCTTT.